Reported below is one T cell receptor (beta chain). Its target is unknown. The CDR3 is 14 residues long. V gave up 1 base and J gave up 6 bases, with 10 bases separating them. Germline-derived CDR1 and CDR2 are LGHNA and YSLEER. Template material for TCR beta VDJ and CDR3 profiling consisted of genomic DNA. Using its own MiXCR run on the reads, TCRdb lists one record per CDR3 protein. The sample lists 95,000 to 120,000 distinct CDR3 sequences, 51% occurring once. The data derive from a study of CD8+CD57+ T cells in acquired aplastic anemia. Study overall: CD4+ reads averaged about 9.9 million in healthy donors. General study results and limits: Common to patients and controls were about 31 CD8+ CDR3 sequences.

The chain joins TRBV4-3 to TRBJ2-1, with unresolved D. The receptor was derived from a human donor in good health, serving as a control. The sample consisted of sorted CD4+, CD8+, or CD8+CD57+ T cells (not recorded which) from PBMCs. CDR3 loop: CASSQGGLVNEQFF. CDR3 coding DNA: TGCGCCAGCAGCCAAGGCGGCTTAGTCAATGAGCAGTTCTTC.